These T cell receptor beta chains were read from a single sample in a study of T cell repertoires in cytomegalovirus infection. MiXCR, applied by TCRdb to the reads, yields one record per CDR3 protein. Of about 600,000 distinct CDR3 sequences listed, approximately 24% are singletons. Sequencing input: CD8+ T cells from PBMCs. The receptors shown here come from a human donor in good health (CMV status not recorded). Some clones in this sample may be carry-over from other donors' samples. The CDR3 runs from the conserved cysteine through the conserved F or W. The D gene is left open where the match is weak. Not all rows give a size; the values are once, few, many and, for expanded clones, a class.

clone_size j_call d_call v_call cdr3_nt cdr3_aa
few TRBJ2-1 - TRBV6-2/TRBV6-3 TGTGCCAGCAGTTACGCGGGATCCGATGAGCAGTTCTTC CASSYAGSDEQFF
few TRBJ2-5 TRBD1 TRBV20-1 TGCAGTGCTCTCCCCCTGGACAGGGTGCTGGAGACCCAGTACTTC CSALPLDRVLETQYF
few TRBJ2-2 - TRBV15 TGTGCCACCAGCAGAGATCTGGGAGACACCGGGGAGCTGTTTTTT CATSRDLGDTGELFF
many TRBJ2-2 - TRBV7-2 TGTGCCAGCGGCTCCACGGGCGGGGAGCTGTTTTTT CASGSTGGELFF
once TRBJ2-7 - TRBV6-2/TRBV6-3 TGTGCCAGCAGTTACCGATGGGACGGCCAGTACGAGCAGTACTTC CASSYRWDGQYEQYF
few TRBJ1-1 - TRBV27 TGTGCCAGCAGTCACCTGACAGAAGAAGCTTTCTTT CASSHLTEEAFF
few TRBJ1-3 TRBD1 TRBV9 TGTGCCAGCAGCGACCTCCGGGACAGGGGAAGCGGAAACACCATATATTTT CASSDLRDRGSGNTIYF
- TRBJ1-3 TRBD1 TRBV7-6 TGTGCTAGCAGCTTAGCTATCGGGGACAGCTCTGGAAACACCATATATTTT CASSLAIGDSSGNTIYF
few TRBJ1-1 - TRBV27 TGTGCCAGCAGCTGGGACCCCGGGAGCACTGAAGCTTTCTTT CASSWDPGSTEAFF
few TRBJ1-4 - TRBV7-9 TGTGCCAGCAGCCCGTCCGGCACATGGGGGACTAATGAAAAACTGTTTTTT CASSPSGTWGTNEKLFF
- TRBJ2-1 TRBD1 TRBV7-9 TGTGCCAGCAGCCACCGGACAGGGGGCTTTTCCTACAATGAGCAGTTCTTC CASSHRTGGFSYNEQFF
few TRBJ1-5 TRBD1 TRBV20-1 TGCAGTGCCCGGGACAGGGTTTATAGCAATCAGCCCCAGCATTTT CSARDRVYSNQPQHF
- TRBJ1-2 TRBD1 TRBV2 TGTGCCAGCAGTGGGAACCTGGACAGGGGATTCTATGGCTACACCTTC CASSGNLDRGFYGYTF
few TRBJ1-4 - TRBV7-9 TGTGCCAGCACCCCGGGGAGATCTAATGAAAAACTGTTTTTT CASTPGRSNEKLFF
- TRBJ2-1 - TRBV5-5 TGTGCCAGCAGCCCCCAGGGGAATCCCTACAATGAGCAGTTCTTC CASSPQGNPYNEQFF
- TRBJ2-2 TRBD1 TRBV27 TGTGCCAGCAGTTTATGGGACAGCGGGGAGCTGTTTTTT CASSLWDSGELFF
few TRBJ2-3 - TRBV5-6 TGTGCCAGCAGTCGTGTGGTGTCCGCAGATACGCAGTATTTT CASSRVVSADTQYF
- TRBJ2-2 - TRBV12-3/TRBV12-4 TGTGTCAGCAGTAACAGCGGAGGGGAGCTGTTTTTT CVSSNSGGELFF
- TRBJ1-4 - TRBV28 TGTGCCAGCAGGGCCTACTTAGGGACTCAAGAAAAACTGTTTTTT CASRAYLGTQEKLFF
few TRBJ2-4 - TRBV7-6 TGTGCCAGCAGCTTTGACCTCACGACCACGGGACGGGGCTTGGGGGGAAACATTCAGTACTTC CASSFDLTTTGRGLGGNIQYF
many TRBJ2-2 - TRBV6-1 TGTGCCAGCAGTCAGGGGGGTCGGGGGACCGGGGAGCTGTTTTTT CASSQGGRGTGELFF
- TRBJ2-1 TRBD2 TRBV19 TGTGCCAGTAGTATTAGACTAGCGGGCCCTTACGAAGAGCAGTTCTTC CASSIRLAGPYEEQFF
many TRBJ1-2 - TRBV20-1 TGCAGTGCTAGAGATACGGGTTATAACTATGGCTACACCTTC CSARDTGYNYGYTF
- TRBJ1-2 - TRBV25-1 TGTGCCAGCAGTGACAAAGGACCAATCCCCTATGGCTACACCTTC CASSDKGPIPYGYTF
many TRBJ1-1 - TRBV20-1 TGCAGTGCTAGAGATGGACACACTGAAGCTTTCTTT CSARDGHTEAFF
few TRBJ1-2 TRBD1 TRBV28 TGTGCCACTTTGCCAGGGGGCTATGGCTACACCTTC CATLPGGYGYTF
few TRBJ2-3 TRBD2 TRBV6-4 TGTGCCAGCAGTGACTCAAGCGGGGGGGCTGCAGATACGCAGTATTTT CASSDSSGGAADTQYF
- TRBJ1-5 TRBD1 TRBV7-2 TGTGCCAGCAGCTTAGCCGGGACAGGGAGACAGCCCCAGCATTTT CASSLAGTGRQPQHF
- TRBJ2-2 TRBD2 TRBV2 TGTGCCAGCAGTGAGGGGGGGTATGCGGACACCGGGGAGCTGTTTTTT CASSEGGYADTGELFF
many TRBJ2-1 - TRBV6-1 TGTGCCAGCAGTGAAGCCCGATCGGGAGTCAGTGAGCAGTTCTTC CASSEARSGVSEQFF
few TRBJ2-3 - TRBV20-1 TGCAGTGCTAGAGATCGGGACTTTCCCACAGATACGCAGTATTTT CSARDRDFPTDTQYF
- TRBJ2-1 TRBD2 TRBV14 TGTGCCAGCAGCCGTCCAGACAGCGGGGGGGCCCTAAATGAGCAGTTCTTC CASSRPDSGGALNEQFF
- TRBJ2-2 TRBD1 TRBV4-1 TGCGCCAGCAGTCTCGGACAGGTCGAAGGCGCCGGGGAGCTGTTTTTT CASSLGQVEGAGELFF
many TRBJ1-6 TRBD1 TRBV12-3/TRBV12-4 TGTGCCAGCAGCCTTGACAGGGGAAACTATAATTCACCCCTCCACTTT CASSLDRGNYNSPLHF
few TRBJ1-5 - TRBV28 TGTGCCAGCGCGGACCTCCGGGACACCAATCAGCCCCAGCATTTT CASADLRDTNQPQHF
- TRBJ1-2 - TRBV20-1 TGCAGTGCTAGAGCCGATGATGGCTACACCTTC CSARADDGYTF
few TRBJ1-2 - TRBV6-5 TGTGCCAGCAGTTACATGATGGACTATGGCTACACCTTC CASSYMMDYGYTF
- TRBJ2-5 TRBD2 TRBV6-1 TGTGCCAACAGGGTAGCGGGGGGGCAAGAGACCCAGTACTTC CANRVAGGQETQYF
few TRBJ1-1 - TRBV6-2/TRBV6-3 TGTGCCAGCAGCCACGTGGGGAACACTGAAGCTTTCTTT CASSHVGNTEAFF
many TRBJ2-1 - TRBV7-6 TGTGCCAGCAGCTTCGGTGGGGCTGATTACAATGAGCAGTTCTTC CASSFGGADYNEQFF
- TRBJ1-2 - TRBV29-1 TGCAGCGTGCATCCACAGCAGGGGAACTATGGCTACACCTTC CSVHPQQGNYGYTF
- TRBJ2-3 TRBD2 TRBV20-1 TGCAGTGCGGAGACTAGCGTGAGCACAGATACGCAGTATTTT CSAETSVSTDTQYF
- TRBJ1-2 - TRBV6-1 TGTGCCAGCAACCGGGCAGGGACGAAGAATGGCTACACCTTC CASNRAGTKNGYTF
- TRBJ2-1 - TRBV20-1 TGCAGTGCTAGAGATCGGAGGGGTGAGCAGTTCTTC CSARDRRGEQFF
many TRBJ2-1 - TRBV7-2 TGTGCCAGCAGCTTAGTCCCAGGGAATGAGCAGTTCTTC CASSLVPGNEQFF
many TRBJ1-1 - TRBV6-6 TGTGCCAGCAGTCACCCGGGACAAGAAGCTTTCTTT CASSHPGQEAFF
- TRBJ2-3 TRBD2 TRBV15 TGTGCCACCAGCAGACGTCGACTAGCGGAGACTTACACAGATACGCAGTATTTT CATSRRRLAETYTDTQYF
- TRBJ2-7 - TRBV12-3/TRBV12-4 TGTGCCAGCAGTTCTTCTAGACAGGGAGGTGTATTTTACGAGCAGTACTTT CASSSSRQGGVFYEQYF
many TRBJ1-1 - TRBV19 TGTGCCAGTAGTATAACGGCAGTTTTTATGAACACTGAAGCTTTCTTT CASSITAVFMNTEAFF
many TRBJ2-3 TRBD2 TRBV7-2 TGTGCCAGCAGCTTACCCCGGACTAGCGGGGCCCAATCCCCTAGCACAGATACGCAGTATTTT CASSLPRTSGAQSPSTDTQYF
few TRBJ2-3 TRBD2 TRBV12-3/TRBV12-4 TGTGCCAGCAGTTCCCCGGTCGAAACTAGCGGGGGGGTGAACACAGATACGCAGTATTTT CASSSPVETSGGVNTDTQYF
- TRBJ2-5 - TRBV6-2/TRBV6-3 TGTGCCAGCAGTTACCCGCAGGGAGAGACCCAGTACTTC CASSYPQGETQYF
many TRBJ2-3 - TRBV7-2 TGTGCCAGCAGCTTAGTCAATCTTAGGGATACGCAGTATTTT CASSLVNLRDTQYF
many TRBJ2-2 - TRBV28 TGTGCCAGCAGCCTTCCGGGCCCTAACACCGGGGAGCTGTTTTTT CASSLPGPNTGELFF